This T cell receptor (beta chain) was identified during a study of beta chain features in type 1 diabetes. Study-wide context: The number of sorted cells examined across all samples was some 99,000,000.

All of the isolated RNA was reverse transcribed, so expressed TCRB transcripts were sequenced. The repertoire was sequenced with immunoSEQ multiplex PCR; TCRdb's copy has only in-frame clones and lacks some. The data hold about 620,000 clones, with about 16% observed a single time. In this sample, this clone turned up a few times. Germline CDR1 is SGHDN and CDR2 is FVKESK. This CDR3 contains 13 residues. Between the trimmed V and J ends, which lost 3 bases and 4 bases, there was a span of 6 bases. One heparinised draw of blood, averaging roughly 120 mL, came from each donor. The specimen was naive CD4+ T cells from blood. The sequence was obtained from a man younger than 30 in good health. The rearrangement joins TRBV14 to TRBJ1-4, with D hard to call. CDR3 loop: CASSHRLNEKLFF. The CDR3 DNA is TGTGCCAGCAGCCATCGACTTAATGAAAAACTGTTTTTT. The full variable domain, rest sourced from reference TRBV14 and TRBJ1-4, is EAGVTQFPSHSVIEKGQTVTLRCDPISGHDNLYWYRRVMGKEIKFLLHFVKESKQDESGMPNNRFLAERTGGTYSTLKVQPAELEDSGVYFCASSHRLNEKLFFGSGTQLSVL.